This T cell receptor (beta chain) was identified during a study of blood T cells in healthy people across ages. This clonotype was detected a few times. The CDR3 has 13 residues. Germline loops: CDR1 SQVTM, CDR2 ANQGSEA. A sample-barcoded 5' primer and a J-beta primer mix were used in a second PCR of roughly 6 to 11 cycles. From each sample, at least 3 million paired-end reads containing CDR3 were obtained. Each CDR3 protein gets one entry after TCRdb re-called the 5' RACE reads with MiXCR. Of around 1,700,000 distinct CDR3 sequences in the sample, under 30% are singletons; the top ten hold less than 9.5%.

The specimen was blood. The clonotype was recovered from a woman under 40 in good health. The chain has TRBV29-1 and TRBJ1-2, with 8 bases that match TRBD1. The CDR3: CTTFKDRGYGYTF. In DNA form, the CDR3 reads TGCACTACGTTTAAAGACAGGGGATATGGCTACACCTTC.